This entry lists 28 T cell receptor beta chains sequenced from one sample in a study of T cell changes during pregnancy in multiple sclerosis. Using immunoSEQ multiplex PCR, the repertoire was profiled, and TCRdb retains in-frame clones only, with some absent. The sample consists of around 78,000 clones, 75% to 95% of them appearing once. Sample: peripheral blood, taken in the third trimester of pregnancy. The receptors were sampled from a female donor in good health, enrolled as a control in a pregnancy study.

The J gene is TRBJ1-3, the V gene TRBV28; tentative D call: TRBD1 (6 bases). CDR3 length: 17 amino acids. Germline assignment: CDR1 MDHEN and CDR2 SYDVKM. Trimming shortened V by 5 bases and J by 0 bases, and 17 bases separated the two germline ends. This chain's CDR3 is CASSTLFQGSSGNTIYF. CDR3 DNA: TGTGCCAGCAGTACCCTTTTTCAGGGGTCCTCTGGAAACACCATATATTTT.

This clone was detected a few times. The V and J genes are TRBV6-5 and TRBJ2-2; no clear D. This CDR3 has 14 residues. V shed 6 bases and J shed 4 bases, with 12 bases lying between them. Germline CDR1 and CDR2: MNHEY and SVGAGI. CDR3 nucleotides: TGTGCCAGCAGCCCCCCAATGAGCACCGGGGAGCTGTTTTTT. It is translated as CASSPPMSTGELFF.

The J gene is TRBJ1-1, the V gene TRBV27, with 8 bases fitting TRBD1. Per the germline V gene, CDR1 is MNHEY and CDR2 is SMNVEV (reference sequence). The CDR3 contains 16 residues. V lost 5 bases, J lost 1 base, and 9 bases stayed unmatched. The CDR3 region is CASSQDRALPNTEAFF. The CDR3 DNA reads TGTGCCAGCAGTCAGGACAGGGCCTTACCGAACACTGAAGCTTTCTTT.

V usage is TRBV30 and J usage is TRBJ1-1; D is undetermined. The germline gives CDR1 GTSNPN, CDR2 SVGIG (reference sequence). This CDR3 is 11 amino acids long. V was cut by 0 bases and J by 12 bases, with 11 bases left in between. The CDR3: CAWSVAPVTFF. The CDR3 DNA reads TGTGCCTGGAGTGTGGCCCCTGTTACTTTCTTT. The full variable domain, its missing parts supplied by reference TRBV30 and TRBJ1-1, is SQTIHQWPATLVQPVGSPLSLECTVEGTSNPNLYWYRQAAGRGLQLLFYSVGIGQISSEVPQNLSASRPQDRQFILSSKKLLLSDSGFYLCAWSVAPVTFFGQGTRLTVV.

The CDR3 DNA reads TGTGCCAGCAGCGCCGAAGTTGGACAGGCCTATGGCTACACCTTC. It translates to CASSAEVGQAYGYTF. The chain joins TRBV9 to TRBJ1-2, with TRBD1 matching 7 bases. This CDR3 has 15 amino acids. Germline V gives CDR1 SGDLS, CDR2 YYNGEE. J was trimmed by 4 bases and V by 3 bases; bases with no gene match: 9.

J is TRBJ1-1 and V is TRBV5-6, with 9 bases lining up with TRBD1. V lost 1 base and J lost 0; bases outside the gene matches: 10. There are 18 residues in the CDR3. The germline V gene has CDR1 SGHDT and CDR2 YYEEEE. The CDR3 is CASSLFTGTGPMNTEAFF. CDR3 nucleotides: TGTGCCAGCAGCTTGTTCACCGGGACAGGGCCGATGAACACTGAAGCTTTCTTT.

The CDR3 coding sequence is TGCGCCAGCAGTGTAGCGGGGGGAGGGGAGACCCAGTACTTC. Translated, it gives CASSVAGGGETQYF. The chain recombines TRBV10-2 with TRBJ2-5; the match to TRBD2 covers 10 bases. This CDR3 has 14 residues. With V trimmed by 4 bases and J by 5 bases, 4 bases remained unmatched. Germline CDR1 and CDR2: WSHSY and SAAADI.

The CDR3 sequence: CASSLREGPDTQYF. CDR3 in DNA: TGTGCCAGCAGCTTGCGGGAGGGCCCAGATACGCAGTATTTT. V gene TRBV5-5 combines with J gene TRBJ2-3, with TRBD2 matching over 8 bases. Trimming took 1 base from V and 4 from J; bases not matched to a gene: 2. Per the germline V gene, CDR1 is SGHKS and CDR2 is YYEKEE (reference sequence). The CDR3 runs 14 residues.

This rearrangement joins TRBV28 to TRBJ1-1; maybe TRBD1 (5 bases). V lost 6 bases, J lost 1 base, and 15 bases lay in between. The V gene's germline CDR1 is MDHEN and CDR2 SYDVKM. This CDR3 has 15 amino acids. The CDR3 nucleotides are TGTGCCAGCAGACTTAGCGGGACCACGAACACTGAAGCTTTCTTT. It specifies CASRLSGTTNTEAFF.

The chain recombines TRBV5-5 with TRBJ2-5, with D maybe TRBD1 (5 bases). Trimming stripped 2 bases from V and 1 base from J, with 6 bases between. The CDR3 runs 13 residues. Per the germline V gene, CDR1 is SGHKS and CDR2 is YYEKEE (reference sequence). The CDR3: CASSFQGQETQYF. The CDR3 DNA sequence: TGTGCCAGCAGCTTCCAGGGCCAAGAGACCCAGTACTTC. The whole variable domain, filled in from reference TRBV5-5 and TRBJ2-5, reads DAGVTQSPTHLIKTRGQQVTLRCSPISGHKSVSWYQQVLGQGPQFIFQYYEKEERGRGNFPDRFSARQFPNYSSELNVNALLLGDSALYLCASSFQGQETQYFGPGTRLLVL.

The chain is built from TRBV7-9 and TRBJ1-1; D call uncertain. The V end lost 1 base, the J end lost 2 bases, and 8 bases lay between the germline ends. This CDR3 is built from 14 residues. Germline values: CDR1 SEHNR, CDR2 FQNEAQ (reference sequence). The chain's CDR3 is CASSLVEGNTEAFF. As DNA, the CDR3 is TGTGCCAGCAGCTTAGTAGAGGGAAACACTGAAGCTTTCTTT.

The chain joins TRBV7-2 to TRBJ2-5; 8 bases fit TRBD2. Germline CDR1 reads SGHTA; CDR2 reads FQGNSA. The length of the CDR3 is 14 residues. With 1 base clipped from V and 9 bases from J, the junction kept 7 bases outside the gene matches. CDR3 amino acids: CASSLETGGLAQYF. CDR3 DNA: TGTGCCAGCAGCTTAGAGACGGGGGGGCTGGCCCAGTACTTC.

The rearrangement links TRBV29-1 to TRBJ2-2, with D maybe TRBD1 (5 bases). V was cut by 6 bases and J by 1 base, with 6 bases left in between. The CDR3 runs to 12 residues. Germline V lookup: CDR1 SQVTM, CDR2 ANQGSEA. The CDR3 bases are TGCAGCGTGACAGTGAACACCGGGGAGCTGTTTTTT. Translated: CSVTVNTGELFF.

The chain recombines TRBV6-6 with TRBJ1-2; possibly TRBD1 for D (6 bases). Germline assignment: CDR1 MNHNY and CDR2 SVGAGI (reference sequence). The CDR3 has 14 residues. Trimming cost V 8 bases and J 9 bases, with 22 bases left between them. The CDR3 spells CASCPMRTETCYTF. The DNA for the CDR3 is TGTGCCAGCTGCCCTATGAGGACAGAAACTTGCTACACCTTC.

The chain uses TRBV7-9 and TRBJ2-6; D not resolved. Germline values: CDR1 SEHNR, CDR2 FQNEAQ (reference sequence). V was clipped by 5 bases and J by 2 bases, with 7 bases between them. The CDR3 sequence is 14 residues long. CDR3 DNA sequence: TGTGCCAGCAGCGGAACAGCTGGGGCCAACGTCCTGACTTTC. It specifies CASSGTAGANVLTF.

This chain joins TRBV7-8 and TRBJ1-1, with no clear D. This CDR3 is built from 17 residues. Trimming removed 5 bases at V and 0 bases at J, with 19 bases between. Germline CDR1 reads SGHVS; CDR2 reads FQNEAQ. The CDR3 here is CASSPHRGVYMNTEAFF. The DNA of the CDR3 is TGTGCCAGCAGCCCGCATCGAGGAGTTTACATGAACACTGAAGCTTTCTTT.

J is TRBJ2-7 and V is TRBV27; D might be TRBD1 (5 bases). Trimming cost V 4 bases and J 4 bases, with 32 bases left between them. The length of the CDR3 is 20 residues. Germline V lookup: CDR1 MNHEY, CDR2 SMNVEV (reference sequence). This chain's CDR3 is CASSYLGLGMGSYDSYEQYF. CDR3 bases: TGTGCCAGCAGTTATCTAGGCCTAGGGATGGGCAGCTACGACAGTTACGAGCAGTACTTC.

The genes are TRBV6-5 and TRBJ2-5; 10 bases align to TRBD1. This CDR3 comprises 15 residues. Germline values: CDR1 MNHEY, CDR2 SVGAGI. J was trimmed by 5 bases and V by 6 bases; bases with no gene match: 9. The CDR3 nucleotides read TGTGCCAGCAGCCCCCTAGACAGGGGGCGGGAGACCCAGTACTTC. It yields the protein CASSPLDRGRETQYF.

V gene TRBV19 combines with J gene TRBJ2-5, with 9 bases that match TRBD1. Looked up from germline, CDR1 is LNHDA and CDR2 is SQIVND (reference sequence). CDR3 length: 15 amino acids. The trim removed 4 bases at V and 5 bases at J, leaving 8 bases unmatched. The CDR3 nucleotides are TGTGCCAGTAGTACTGGGACAGGGAGAAAGGAGACCCAGTACTTC. Its protein product is CASSTGTGRKETQYF.

The chain uses TRBV5-1 and TRBJ1-4; the match to TRBD1 covers 7 bases. CDR3 length: 17 amino acids. Germline V gene data show CDR1 as SGHRS and CDR2 as YFSETQ. V lost 5 bases and J lost 5; bases outside the gene matches: 15. The CDR3 DNA reads as TGCGCCAGCAGATCTCCAGGGGGTACGGTTGGGAATGAAAAACTGTTTTTT. As protein: CASRSPGGTVGNEKLFF.

This clone has a single count. The chain joins TRBV28 to TRBJ2-7; a weak D match, TRBD1 (6 bases). The V end lost 1 base, the J end lost 2 bases, and 9 bases lay between the germline ends. Per the germline V gene, CDR1 is MDHEN and CDR2 is SYDVKM. The CDR3 loop spans 14 amino acids. Here the CDR3 DNA reads TGTGCCAGCAGTTTATTTGCAGGGGCCTACGAGCAGTACTTC. This codes for CASSLFAGAYEQYF.

The chain uses TRBV18 and TRBJ1-1, with 8 bases matching TRBD1. CDR1 and CDR2 (germline): KGHSH, LQKENI. The CDR3 totals 14 residues. V was pared by 8 bases and J by 4 bases, with 9 bases of the junction left unmatched. CDR3 region: CASQQGAHPTEAFF. For the CDR3, the DNA is TGTGCCAGCCAGCAGGGGGCGCACCCCACTGAAGCTTTCTTT. Supplemented by reference TRBV18 and TRBJ1-1, the full variable domain reads NAGVMQNPRHLVRRRGQEARLRCSPMKGHSHVYWYRQLPEEGLKFMVYLQKENIIDESGMPKERFSAEFPKEGPSILRIQQVVRGDSAAYFCASQQGAHPTEAFFGQGTRLTVV.

The chain is built from TRBV6-6 and TRBJ1-5; D possibly corresponds to TRBD1 (6 bases). V dropped 6 bases and J dropped 3 bases, with 12 bases sitting between them. The germline V gene has CDR1 MNHNY and CDR2 SVGAGI (reference sequence). The CDR3 totals 14 residues. CDR3 in DNA: TGTGCCAGCAGCTTGGACAGATTCAATCAGCCCCAGCATTTT. Its translation is CASSLDRFNQPQHF.

Turning to this clone: At one end the junction does not follow the germline gene, possibly because of a read error. The sample holds other DNA sequences that translate to the same CDR3. The V call is TRBV5-4, the J call TRBJ1-2; 7 positions match TRBD1. The CDR3 is 14 amino acids. Germline loops: CDR1 SGHNT, CDR2 YYREEE (reference sequence). CDR3 residues: CASSSGTAVYGYTF. In DNA, the CDR3 is TGTGCCAGCAGCTCCGGGACAGCTGTCTATGGCTACACTTTC.

The chain couples TRBV15 to TRBJ2-2; 8 bases are a match to TRBD2. Germline trimming cut 0 bases from V and 5 bases from J; bases unmatched to any gene: 5. There are 16 residues in the CDR3. CDR1 is LNHNV, CDR2 YYDKDF, per germline (reference sequence). CDR3 DNA: TGTGCCACCAGCAGAGATCGGGGGGGTTGGACCGGGGAGCTGTTTTTT. Translating it yields CATSRDRGGWTGELFF.

The CDR3 bases are TGTGCCAGCACAGGGATGGGGGAGACCCAGTACTTC. This translates into CASTGMGETQYF. The rearrangement links TRBV18 to TRBJ2-5; possible D gene TRBD1, 6 bases. Trimming left V 8 bases short and J 5 bases short, with 12 bases between. Germline V gene sequence: CDR1 KGHSH, CDR2 LQKENI. The CDR3 consists of 12 residues. The variable domain in full, completed from reference TRBV18 and TRBJ2-5, reads NAGVMQNPRHLVRRRGQEARLRCSPMKGHSHVYWYRQLPEEGLKFMVYLQKENIIDESGMPKERFSAEFPKEGPSILRIQQVVRGDSAAYFCASTGMGETQYFGPGTRLLVL.

This clone was seen only once. The rearrangement links TRBV7-6 to TRBJ2-6; D might be TRBD2 (6 bases). The V gene lost 3 bases and the J gene lost 0 bases, with 6 bases spanning the gap. The CDR3 has 15 residues. Germline-derived CDR1 and CDR2 are SGHVS and FNYEAQ. CDR3 nucleotide sequence: TGTGCCAGCAGCTTCGGGAGCTCTGGGGCCAACGTCCTGACTTTC. As protein: CASSFGSSGANVLTF.

The chain is built from TRBV7-9 and TRBJ2-1; weak D call: TRBD1 (5 bases). Germline CDR1 and CDR2: SEHNR and FQNEAQ (reference sequence). This CDR3 has 13 residues. Trimming stripped 2 bases from V and 7 bases from J, with 9 bases between. In nucleotides, the CDR3 is TGTGCCAGCAGCTTATTTTCAGGGAATGAGCAGTTCTTC. Translating it yields CASSLFSGNEQFF.